Listed below are T cell receptor beta chains from one sample, sequenced in a study of shared clonotypes between healthy human individuals. The assay was immunoSEQ multiplex PCR, and TCRdb's table has in-frame clones only and misses some. The sample carries approximately 1.9 million clones, roughly 93% recorded once. Sequencing used naive CD8+ T cells from PBMCs. The receptors originated from a man younger than 30 in good health. Some clones in this sample may be carry-over from other donors' samples. The CDR3 runs from the conserved cysteine through the conserved F or W. Fields, in order: clone size, D gene, V gene, J gene, CDR3 protein, CDR3 DNA. A D gene is named only where the DNA matches it firmly. Clone size is stated in some rows and not others, as once, few, many or a class when expanded.

clone_size: -
d_call: -
v_call: TRBV15
j_call: TRBJ1-4
cdr3_aa: CATSRVVTGREEKLFF
cdr3_nt: TGTGCCACCAGCAGAGTCGTAACAGGGAGGGAAGAAAAACTGTTTTTT

clone_size: -
d_call: -
v_call: TRBV28
j_call: TRBJ2-1
cdr3_aa: CASSSVLGYQSQFF
cdr3_nt: TGTGCCAGCAGTTCCGTGCTCGGGTACCAGTCCCAGTTCTTC

clone_size: few
d_call: -
v_call: TRBV28
j_call: TRBJ1-1
cdr3_aa: CASSFGFWGTEAFF
cdr3_nt: TGTGCCAGCAGTTTCGGGTTCTGGGGAACTGAAGCTTTCTTT

clone_size: -
d_call: -
v_call: TRBV11-3
j_call: TRBJ1-1
cdr3_aa: CASSLGRYTEAFF
cdr3_nt: TGTGCCAGCAGCTTAGGGCGGTATACTGAAGCTTTCTTT

clone_size: few
d_call: -
v_call: TRBV4-3
j_call: TRBJ1-1
cdr3_aa: CASSQDPATEAFF
cdr3_nt: TGCGCCAGCAGCCAAGATCCCGCTACTGAAGCTTTCTTT

clone_size: -
d_call: TRBD2
v_call: TRBV28
j_call: TRBJ2-7
cdr3_aa: CASTLLREGTYEQYF
cdr3_nt: TGTGCCAGCACCCTCTTGCGGGAGGGTACCTACGAGCAGTACTTC

clone_size: -
d_call: -
v_call: TRBV4-1
j_call: TRBJ2-1
cdr3_aa: CASSQAPSPNEQFF
cdr3_nt: TGCGCCAGCAGCCAAGCCCCCTCCCCAAATGAGCAGTTCTTC

clone_size: once
d_call: -
v_call: TRBV5-1
j_call: TRBJ2-2
cdr3_aa: CASSFQGPDNTGELFF
cdr3_nt: TGCGCCAGCAGCTTTCAGGGGCCAGATAACACCGGGGAGCTGTTTTTT

clone_size: -
d_call: TRBD2
v_call: TRBV28
j_call: TRBJ2-1
cdr3_aa: CASSLAGIYNEQFF
cdr3_nt: TGTGCCAGCAGTCTAGCGGGGATTTACAATGAGCAGTTCTTC

clone_size: -
d_call: -
v_call: TRBV9
j_call: TRBJ2-1
cdr3_aa: CASSVAGLYNEQFF
cdr3_nt: TGTGCCAGCAGCGTAGCGGGCCTCTACAATGAGCAGTTCTTC

clone_size: -
d_call: -
v_call: TRBV6-1
j_call: TRBJ2-7
cdr3_aa: CASSPGGVYEQYF
cdr3_nt: TGTGCCAGCAGCCCGGGGGGCGTCTACGAGCAGTACTTC

clone_size: -
d_call: -
v_call: TRBV19
j_call: TRBJ2-2
cdr3_aa: CASGRSGELFF
cdr3_nt: TGTGCCAGTGGACGGTCCGGGGAGCTGTTTTTT

clone_size: -
d_call: TRBD1
v_call: TRBV28
j_call: TRBJ1-5
cdr3_aa: CASSQDRVSNQPQHF
cdr3_nt: TGTGCCAGCAGCCAGGACAGGGTTAGCAATCAGCCCCAGCATTTT

clone_size: -
d_call: TRBD2
v_call: TRBV10-1
j_call: TRBJ2-1
cdr3_aa: CASSPAGGPDNEQFF
cdr3_nt: TGCGCCAGCAGCCCAGCGGGAGGGCCGGATAATGAGCAGTTCTTC

clone_size: -
d_call: -
v_call: TRBV6-6
j_call: TRBJ1-6
cdr3_aa: CASSYQEWANSPLHF
cdr3_nt: TGTGCCAGCAGTTACCAGGAGTGGGCTAATTCACCCCTCCACTTT

clone_size: -
d_call: -
v_call: TRBV6-5
j_call: TRBJ2-7
cdr3_aa: CASSSLLEATNYEQYF
cdr3_nt: TGTGCCAGCAGTTCCCTCTTGGAGGCGACTAACTACGAGCAGTACTTC

clone_size: -
d_call: TRBD2
v_call: TRBV9
j_call: TRBJ2-1
cdr3_aa: CASSVGGTSRYNEQFF
cdr3_nt: TGTGCCAGCAGCGTAGGTGGGACTAGTAGGTACAATGAGCAGTTCTTC

clone_size: -
d_call: -
v_call: TRBV15
j_call: TRBJ1-4
cdr3_aa: CATSRGSQGLNEKLFF
cdr3_nt: TGTGCCACCAGCAGAGGGTCGCAGGGGCTAAATGAAAAACTGTTTTTT

clone_size: -
d_call: -
v_call: TRBV5-5
j_call: TRBJ2-7
cdr3_aa: CASSLRDGSYEQYF
cdr3_nt: TGTGCCAGCAGCTTGCGGGACGGCTCCTACGAGCAGTACTTC

clone_size: -
d_call: TRBD1
v_call: TRBV7-8
j_call: TRBJ2-7
cdr3_aa: CASSFYQGESEQYF
cdr3_nt: TGTGCCAGCAGCTTTTATCAGGGGGAGAGCGAGCAGTACTTC

clone_size: -
d_call: TRBD2
v_call: TRBV11-2
j_call: TRBJ2-7
cdr3_aa: CASSPRLAATQKGNEQYF
cdr3_nt: TGTGCCAGCAGCCCGCGACTAGCGGCTACTCAAAAGGGGAACGAGCAGTACTTC

clone_size: -
d_call: TRBD2
v_call: TRBV30
j_call: TRBJ2-2
cdr3_aa: CAWSVSWASGRASVVTGELFF
cdr3_nt: TGTGCCTGGAGTGTCTCTTGGGCTAGCGGGAGGGCCTCAGTAGTCACCGGGGAGCTGTTTTTT

clone_size: -
d_call: -
v_call: TRBV5-1
j_call: TRBJ1-1
cdr3_aa: CASSPADGNTEAFF
cdr3_nt: TGCGCCAGCAGCCCGGCCGACGGAAACACTGAAGCTTTCTTT

clone_size: -
d_call: -
v_call: TRBV29-1
j_call: TRBJ2-1
cdr3_aa: CSSTGTTNYNEQFF
cdr3_nt: TGCAGCTCAACAGGGACTACTAACTACAATGAGCAGTTCTTC

clone_size: -
d_call: TRBD1
v_call: TRBV19
j_call: TRBJ1-4
cdr3_aa: CASSIGGQVVEKLFF
cdr3_nt: TGTGCCAGTAGTATCGGGGGACAGGTAGTGGAAAAACTGTTTTTT

clone_size: -
d_call: -
v_call: TRBV14
j_call: TRBJ2-3
cdr3_aa: CASSQFASDTDTQYF
cdr3_nt: TGTGCCAGCAGCCAATTTGCTAGCGACACAGATACGCAGTATTTT

clone_size: -
d_call: TRBD1
v_call: TRBV6-1
j_call: TRBJ1-2
cdr3_aa: CASSDRPGQIYGYTF
cdr3_nt: TGTGCCAGCAGTGACCGGCCGGGACAGATATATGGCTACACCTTC

clone_size: -
d_call: -
v_call: TRBV27
j_call: TRBJ2-1
cdr3_aa: CASSLAGRLYNEQFF
cdr3_nt: TGTGCCAGCAGTTTAGCGGGAAGGTTGTACAATGAGCAGTTCTTC

clone_size: once
d_call: TRBD2
v_call: TRBV7-2
j_call: TRBJ2-7
cdr3_aa: CASSWTSGTYEQYF
cdr3_nt: TGTGCCAGCAGCTGGACTAGCGGAACCTACGAGCAGTACTTC

clone_size: -
d_call: TRBD1
v_call: TRBV29-1
j_call: TRBJ2-3
cdr3_aa: CSAFTPGQEPLDTQYF
cdr3_nt: TGCAGCGCCTTCACCCCAGGACAGGAGCCGCTGGATACGCAGTATTTT

clone_size: -
d_call: -
v_call: TRBV21-1
j_call: TRBJ2-1
cdr3_aa: CARPPGANEQFF
cdr3_nt: TGTGCCAGACCCCCGGGGGCGAATGAGCAGTTCTTC

clone_size: -
d_call: TRBD2
v_call: TRBV5-1
j_call: TRBJ2-3
cdr3_aa: CASSLDIVAGVGNRTADTQYF
cdr3_nt: TGCGCCAGCAGCTTGGATATCGTAGCGGGAGTAGGGAACAGAACGGCAGATACGCAGTATTTT

clone_size: -
d_call: -
v_call: TRBV27
j_call: TRBJ2-7
cdr3_aa: CASSRTPVRSSYEQYF
cdr3_nt: TGTGCCAGCAGCCGTACCCCCGTTAGGAGCTCCTACGAGCAGTACTTC

clone_size: -
d_call: -
v_call: TRBV7-9
j_call: TRBJ1-3
cdr3_aa: CASSIRDGRNTIYF
cdr3_nt: TGTGCCAGCAGCATCCGGGACGGAAGAAACACCATATATTTT

clone_size: -
d_call: -
v_call: TRBV27
j_call: TRBJ1-1
cdr3_aa: CASSWIKAANTEAFF
cdr3_nt: TGTGCCAGCAGTTGGATAAAGGCTGCGAACACTGAAGCTTTCTTT

clone_size: -
d_call: -
v_call: TRBV27
j_call: TRBJ1-1
cdr3_aa: CASSLLGREAFF
cdr3_nt: TGTGCCAGCAGTTTATTAGGCAGAGAAGCTTTCTTT

clone_size: once
d_call: TRBD1
v_call: TRBV9
j_call: TRBJ1-3
cdr3_aa: CASSSSASGGAYGNTIYF
cdr3_nt: TGTGCCAGCAGCTCTTCAGCCTCAGGGGGCGCGTACGGAAACACCATATATTTT

clone_size: -
d_call: -
v_call: TRBV5-6
j_call: TRBJ2-1
cdr3_aa: CASSFLADNEQFF
cdr3_nt: TGTGCCAGCAGCTTCTTAGCGGACAATGAGCAGTTCTTC

clone_size: -
d_call: -
v_call: TRBV14
j_call: TRBJ1-2
cdr3_aa: CASSQGTHPGSNYGYTF
cdr3_nt: TGTGCCAGCAGCCAAGGAACCCACCCCGGAAGTAACTATGGCTACACCTTC

clone_size: -
d_call: -
v_call: TRBV25-1
j_call: TRBJ1-1
cdr3_aa: CASSAGRNTEAFF
cdr3_nt: TGTGCCAGCAGTGCAGGACGGAACACTGAAGCTTTCTTT

clone_size: -
d_call: TRBD2
v_call: TRBV6-4
j_call: TRBJ2-1
cdr3_aa: CASSEEASGAYNEQFF
cdr3_nt: TGTGCCAGCAGTGAGGAAGCTAGCGGGGCGTACAATGAGCAGTTCTTC

clone_size: -
d_call: -
v_call: TRBV5-1
j_call: TRBJ1-1
cdr3_aa: CASRDKGFSEAFF
cdr3_nt: TGCGCCAGCCGGGACAAGGGATTTAGTGAAGCTTTCTTT

clone_size: -
d_call: -
v_call: TRBV7-8
j_call: TRBJ1-5
cdr3_aa: CASSSRLEEGQPQHF
cdr3_nt: TGTGCCAGCAGCTCACGACTGGAAGAGGGCCAGCCCCAGCATTTT

clone_size: -
d_call: -
v_call: TRBV6-6
j_call: TRBJ1-5
cdr3_aa: CASSYWGGPKIEPQHF
cdr3_nt: TGTGCCAGCAGTTATTGGGGCGGCCCCAAAATAGAGCCCCAGCATTTT

clone_size: -
d_call: -
v_call: TRBV6-1
j_call: TRBJ2-1
cdr3_aa: CASSGGPFNLYNEQFF
cdr3_nt: TGTGCCAGCAGTGGGGGACCTTTTAACCTCTACAATGAGCAGTTCTTC

clone_size: -
d_call: -
v_call: TRBV28
j_call: TRBJ1-3
cdr3_aa: CASLSARGRNTIYF
cdr3_nt: TGTGCCAGCCTCAGCGCCCGGGGACGAAACACCATATATTTT

clone_size: -
d_call: TRBD1
v_call: TRBV19
j_call: TRBJ2-4
cdr3_aa: CASSIQGVAKNIQYF
cdr3_nt: TGTGCCAGTAGTATACAGGGGGTAGCCAAAAACATTCAGTACTTC

clone_size: -
d_call: -
v_call: TRBV9
j_call: TRBJ2-1
cdr3_aa: CASSVGGNSANEQFF
cdr3_nt: TGTGCCAGCAGCGTAGGCGGGAACAGCGCCAATGAGCAGTTCTTC

clone_size: -
d_call: -
v_call: TRBV5-1
j_call: TRBJ2-7
cdr3_aa: CASSWYRDGSYEQYF
cdr3_nt: TGCGCCAGCAGCTGGTACCGGGACGGCTCCTACGAGCAGTACTTC

clone_size: -
d_call: TRBD2
v_call: TRBV9
j_call: TRBJ2-6
cdr3_aa: CASSGGLAPNSGANVLTF
cdr3_nt: TGTGCCAGCAGCGGGGGACTAGCGCCGAACTCTGGGGCCAACGTCCTGACTTTC

clone_size: few
d_call: -
v_call: TRBV11-2
j_call: TRBJ1-5
cdr3_aa: CASSLGAGSQPQHF
cdr3_nt: TGTGCCAGCAGCTTGGGGGCCGGTAGTCAGCCCCAGCATTTT

clone_size: -
d_call: -
v_call: TRBV2
j_call: TRBJ2-7
cdr3_aa: CASTQFGPYEQYF
cdr3_nt: TGTGCCAGCACTCAGTTCGGGCCCTACGAGCAGTACTTC

clone_size: -
d_call: TRBD2
v_call: TRBV9
j_call: TRBJ2-1
cdr3_aa: CASSAWGLAGGYNEQFF
cdr3_nt: TGTGCCAGCAGCGCGTGGGGGCTAGCGGGAGGGTACAATGAGCAGTTCTTC

clone_size: -
d_call: -
v_call: TRBV13
j_call: TRBJ2-7
cdr3_aa: CASSLGGIPYEQYF
cdr3_nt: TGTGCCAGCAGCTTAGGGGGGATCCCCTACGAGCAGTACTTC